The 12 T cell receptor beta chains below were found in one sample sequenced in a study of blood T cells in healthy people across ages (dated by TCRdb to the mid-2010s). Library creation used 5' RACE. Sequencer: Illumina HiSeq 2500. A second PCR of 7 to 11 cycles was performed with a sample-barcoded 5' primer and a J-beta primer mix. Clones were called with MiXCR by TCRdb after fastp trimmed the public reads at Q25, and only in-frame beta chains were retained. Each entry is one CDR3 protein sequence, shown with its most common DNA and genes. This sample lists more than 1,400,000 distinct CDR3 sequences; 42% were detected once. The biggest ten clones account for under 8% of the sample. The sequenced sample was blood. The receptors stem from a young woman in good health.

The chain has TRBV30 and TRBJ2-4; D not certain. The DNA end is more similar to TRBJ2-7, so the J call may be wrong. The CDR3 length is 14 residues. CDR1 is GTSNPN, CDR2 SVGIG, per germline (reference sequence). As DNA, the CDR3 is TGTGCCTGGAGTACTCTCAGCTACAGTGACGAGCAGTACTTC. Protein product: CAWSTLSYSDEQYF.

The chain has TRBV4-1 and TRBJ1-5; D ambiguous. The V end lost 1 base, the J end lost 4 bases, and 17 bases lay between the germline ends. This CDR3 is 17 amino acids long. CDR1 and CDR2 (germline): MGHRA, YSYEKL. The CDR3 loop is CASSQVTLGVQNQPQHF. CDR3 coding DNA: TGCGCCAGCAGCCAAGTTACCCTGGGTGTCCAGAATCAGCCCCAGCATTTT.

This chain uses TRBV24-1 with TRBJ1-5; TRBD1 matches 7 bases. After removal of 3 bases from V and 4 bases from J, the junction contained 14 bases not matched to a gene. The CDR3 is 18 amino acids. The germline CDR1 and CDR2 sequences are KGHDR and SFDVKD. CDR3: CATSDRQGGTQGNQPQHF. For the CDR3, the DNA is TGTGCCACCAGTGATCGTCAGGGGGGCACCCAGGGGAATCAGCCCCAGCATTTT.

This clonotype showed up just a few times. The V and J genes are TRBV28 and TRBJ2-7; 9 bases are shared with TRBD1. The CDR3 totals 15 residues. V gave up 5 bases and J gave up 2 bases; unmatched junction bases: 7. Germline V lookup: CDR1 MDHEN, CDR2 SYDVKM. CDR3 coding DNA: TGTGCCAGCAGTACACCGGGACAGGGCACCTACGAGCAGTACTTC. The encoded protein is CASSTPGQGTYEQYF.

This rearrangement joins TRBV6-6 to TRBJ2-5; either TRBD1 or TRBD2 may supply D (5 bases each). V gave up 7 bases and J gave up 5 bases, with 23 bases separating them. CDR3 length equals 16 residues. CDR1 is MNHNY, CDR2 SVGAGI, per germline (reference sequence). CDR3 region: CASTNGATIWGETQYF. Here the CDR3 DNA reads TGTGCCAGCACCAACGGGGCAACCATCTGGGGGGAGACCCAGTACTTC.

This clonotype was recorded a few times. This chain links TRBV27 with TRBJ1-1; TRBD1 might be the D (5 bases). Germline assignment: CDR1 MNHEY and CDR2 SMNVEV (reference sequence). Trimming took off 5 bases at V and 4 bases at J, with 11 bases between the two ends. The CDR3 runs to 13 residues. CDR3 protein: CASSVQARTEAFF. The CDR3 nucleotides read TGTGCCAGCAGTGTACAGGCCCGCACTGAAGCTTTCTTT.

The rearrangement joins TRBV9 to TRBJ2-4, with D perhaps given as TRBD1 or TRBD2 (7 bases each). CDR1 and CDR2 from the germline V gene are SGDLS and YYNGEE. Trimming removed 4 bases at V and 6 bases at J, with 14 bases between. The CDR3 covers 14 residues. The CDR3 DNA follows: TGTGCCAGCAGCCAGGGGGGGCGAGGAAACATTCAGTACTTC. It codes for CASSQGGRGNIQYF.

Only a few counts were recorded for this clonotype. This chain joins TRBV29-1 and TRBJ2-3, with D perhaps matching TRBD2 (5 bases). Trimming took off 4 bases at V and 4 bases at J, with 15 bases between the two ends. The CDR3 runs to 14 residues. The germline gives CDR1 SQVTM, CDR2 ANQGSEA. CDR3 coding DNA: TGCAGCGTTGGGGCTAGCAACTATGCAGATACGCAGTATTTT. It is translated as CSVGASNYADTQYF.

The sample holds many counts of this clonotype. The chain recombines TRBV7-7 with TRBJ2-5, with D unresolved. This CDR3 is built from 13 residues. CDR1 and CDR2 (germline): SSHAT, FNYEAQ (reference sequence). Between the trimmed V and J ends, which lost 1 base and 5 bases, there was a span of 8 bases. The CDR3 here is CASSLGQRETQYF. CDR3 sequence (DNA): TGTGCCAGCAGCTTAGGGCAGAGGGAGACCCAGTACTTC.

This clonotype was counted only a few times. V gene TRBV7-8 combines with J gene TRBJ1-2; 8 nucleotides align to TRBD1. Germline V CDR1 and CDR2: SGHVS, FQNEAQ. The CDR3 is 17 residues long. The ends lost 1 base at V and 6 bases at J; junction bases unmatched: 13. CDR3 bases: TGTGCCAGCAGCTTAGGTCGTTTCGACAGGGGCCGGGATGGCTACACCTTC. Protein: CASSLGRFDRGRDGYTF.

This clonotype was detected a few times. The chain has TRBV7-2 and TRBJ2-1, with D possibly TRBD2 on 5 matching bases. V lost 1 base and J 5 bases, leaving 9 bases between the germline ends. Germline V gene sequence: CDR1 SGHTA, CDR2 FQGNSA. The CDR3 is made up of 14 amino acids. The CDR3 region is CASSLETRNNEQFF. The CDR3 coding sequence is TGTGCCAGCAGCTTAGAAACTAGGAACAATGAGCAGTTCTTC.

The J gene is TRBJ2-5, the V gene TRBV6-5; 8 bases are a match to TRBD2. Germline V lookup: CDR1 MNHEY, CDR2 SVGAGI. The CDR3 is 15 amino acids. Losses at the gene ends were 7 bases for V and 2 bases for J; bases not matched to a gene: 9. DNA of the CDR3: TGTGCCAGCAACAACCGGGCGGGGGGACAAGAGACCCAGTACTTC. This codes for CASNNRAGGQETQYF.